Below are 20 T cell receptor beta chains sequenced from a single sample in a study of monozygotic twins with inflammatory bowel disease. TCRdb reworked the 5' RACE reads into one entry per CDR3 protein, no DNA. This table lists approximately 400,000 distinct CDR3 sequences. Sequenced input: blood. The receptors originated from a human donor with ulcerative colitis or Crohn's disease, or a healthy co-twin of an affected twin (not recorded which).

V is TRBV7-9 and J is TRBJ2-3; TCRdb's D call, TRBD1, is unchecked because there is no DNA. The germline gives CDR1 SEHNR, CDR2 FQNEAQ (reference sequence). The CDR3 is 16 amino acids. The CDR3 spells CASSPEDRARTDTQYF.

The J gene is TRBJ2-5, the V gene TRBV5-4; TCRdb's D call of TRBD2 is untestable without DNA. Germline V gives CDR1 SGHNT, CDR2 YYREEE (reference sequence). The CDR3 sequence is 15 residues long. The CDR3: CASSTGLAGGETQYF.

The chain has TRBV6-1 and TRBJ2-7; TCRdb's assignment of TRBD1 cannot be checked, as there is no DNA. This CDR3 has 14 amino acids. Germline values: CDR1 MNHNS, CDR2 SASEGT. CDR3 in amino acids: CASRRPGTGEEQYF.

The rearrangement uses TRBV7-8 and TRBJ1-5; without DNA, the TCRdb call of TRBD1 cannot be checked. Germline assignment: CDR1 SGHVS and CDR2 FQNEAQ. The CDR3 extends over 16 amino acids. CDR3 sequence: CASSGPGTGINQPQHF. Complete variable domain (other parts from reference TRBV7-8 and TRBJ1-5): GAGVSQSPRYKVAKRGQDVALRCDPISGHVSLFWYQQALGQGPEFLTYFQNEAQLDKSGLPSDRFFAERPEGSVSTLKIQRTQQEDSAVYLCASSGPGTGINQPQHFGDGTRLSIL.

V usage is TRBV27 and J usage is TRBJ2-3; the TRBD2 assignment by TCRdb is unverifiable without DNA. Germline V gene lookup returns CDR1 MNHEY and CDR2 SMNVEV (reference sequence). The CDR3 consists of 16 residues. This CDR3 reads CASTPLSAGGADTQYF.

The rearrangement uses TRBV7-9 and TRBJ1-1; the D call from TCRdb, TRBD1, cannot be confirmed without DNA. Germline V gives CDR1 SEHNR, CDR2 FQNEAQ (reference sequence). The CDR3 extends over 13 amino acids. The CDR3 loop is CASSPVSGAEAFF.

The chain links TRBV7-3 to TRBJ2-1. CDR3 length: 15 amino acids. CDR1 and CDR2 (germline): SGHTA, FQGTGA. The CDR3: CASSLIGSPYNEQFF.

This chain's CDR3 is CASSPDRGSSYNEQFF. This chain uses TRBV7-2 with TRBJ2-1; TCRdb's D gene call, TRBD1, goes unchecked for lack of DNA. This CDR3 has 16 amino acids. Germline lookup yields CDR1 SGHTA and CDR2 FQGNSA.

The chain employs TRBV7-2 and TRBJ1-2; the TCRdb call, TRBD1, lacks DNA for checking. CDR3 length: 15 amino acids. Germline-derived CDR1 and CDR2 are SGHTA and FQGNSA. The chain's CDR3 is CASSTYKQGASGYTF. The complete variable domain, with remaining parts taken from reference TRBV7-2 and TRBJ1-2, reads GAGVSQSPSNKVTEKGKDVELRCDPISGHTALYWYRQSLGQGLEFLIYFQGNSAPDKSGLPSDRFSAERTGGSVSTLTIQRTQQEDSAVYLCASSTYKQGASGYTFGSGTRLTVV.

The chain couples TRBV12-3 or TRBV12-4 to TRBJ1-1; checking the TCRdb D call of TRBD1 is not possible without DNA. This CDR3 has 13 residues. This CDR3 reads CASSLGGATEAFF.

The rearrangement joins TRBV3-1 to TRBJ1-6. Germline V CDR1 and CDR2: LGHDT, YNNKEL (reference sequence). The CDR3 consists of 14 residues. CDR3 amino acids: CASSSTAYNSPLHF.

J is TRBJ1-1 and V is TRBV20-1; TCRdb outputs TRBD1, but without DNA this stays unchecked. Looked up from germline, CDR1 is DFQATT and CDR2 is SNEGSKA (reference sequence). This CDR3 spans 14 amino acids. Here the CDR3 reads CSATGPRGNTEAFF.

The chain links TRBV5-1 to TRBJ2-2; TCRdb outputs TRBD1, but without DNA this stays unchecked. This CDR3 contains 16 residues. Germline values: CDR1 SGHRS, CDR2 YFSETQ. The CDR3 spells CASTPDEGLNTGELFF.

This rearrangement joins TRBV2 to TRBJ2-2; TCRdb's D call, TRBD2, is unchecked because there is no DNA. The CDR3 has 15 amino acids. Germline assignment: CDR1 SNHLY and CDR2 FYNNEI. CDR3 residues: CASSAGLAVTGELFF. Variable domain in full (rest from reference TRBV2 and TRBJ2-2): EPEVTQTPSHQVTQMGQEVILRCVPISNHLYFYWYRQILGQKVEFLVSFYNNEISEKSEIFDDQFSVERPDGSNFTLKIRSTKLEDSAMYFCASSAGLAVTGELFFGEGSRLTVL.

This rearrangement joins TRBV29-1 to TRBJ2-1; the TCRdb D gene call, TRBD2, has no DNA to confirm it. In germline, CDR1 is SQVTM, CDR2 ANQGSEA. This CDR3 region has 13 residues. The CDR3 region is CSVAGPISGEQFF.

The chain links TRBV29-1 to TRBJ1-2; TCRdb's D call of TRBD1 is untestable without DNA. Germline CDR1 SQVTM, CDR2 ANQGSEA. The length of the CDR3 is 12 residues. This chain's CDR3 is CSVEMGAKGYTF.

The rearrangement links TRBV6-2 or TRBV6-3 to TRBJ2-2; as DNA is missing, the TRBD2 call by TCRdb cannot be tested. There are 15 residues in the CDR3. The V gene's germline CDR1 is MNHEY and CDR2 SVGEGT. The CDR3 reads CASTHGGQNTGELFF.

The rearrangement uses TRBV5-1 and TRBJ2-1; TCRdb designates TRBD2, a call that cannot be tested without DNA. CDR3 size: 15 residues. The germline V gene has CDR1 SGHRS and CDR2 YFSETQ. Here the CDR3 reads CDSSLLAGAYNEQFF.

This sequence joins TRBV20-1 and TRBJ2-1. Germline assignment: CDR1 DFQATT and CDR2 SNEGSKA (reference sequence). The CDR3 is made up of 14 amino acids. This CDR3 is CSARSVRSYNEQFF.

CDR3 in amino acids: CATTSGTDTQYF. The chain carries TRBV30 and TRBJ2-3. Germline V lookup: CDR1 GTSNPN, CDR2 SVGIG (reference sequence). This CDR3 is built from 12 residues. Based on the CDR3 plus reference TRBV30 and TRBJ2-3, the full variable domain is SQTIHQWPATLVQPVGSPLSLECTVEGTSNPNLYWYRQAAGRGLQLLFYSVGIGQISSEVPQNLSASRPQDRQFILSSKKLLLSDSGFYLCATTSGTDTQYFGPGTRLTVL.